This T cell receptor (beta chain) appears in the sequencing data of a study of blood T cell repertoires in COVID-19. As for the study in general: Sample material is recorded as cDNA or gDNA derived from T cells, B-cell-depleted T cells, or PBMCs.

The V and J ends lost 8 bases and 4 bases respectively, with 18 bases between them. Looked up from germline, CDR1 is MNHEY and CDR2 is SMNVEV (reference sequence). There are 15 residues in the CDR3. Profiling relied on immunoSEQ multiplex PCR, and the TCRdb table lists in-frame clones only, not all of them. Altogether around 260,000 clones are present, more than 85% being singletons, with the ten largest covering about 2.2%. The clonotype was recovered from a woman aged 25 to 39 with COVID-19, enrolled during active disease. The V gene is TRBV27, the J gene TRBJ1-5; perhaps TRBD1 as D (5 bases). Sequenced: peripheral blood. CDR3 DNA sequence: TGTGCCAGCGGGGCGGGGATTACCCCGAATCAGCCCCAGCATTTT. Translation: CASGAGITPNQPQHF.